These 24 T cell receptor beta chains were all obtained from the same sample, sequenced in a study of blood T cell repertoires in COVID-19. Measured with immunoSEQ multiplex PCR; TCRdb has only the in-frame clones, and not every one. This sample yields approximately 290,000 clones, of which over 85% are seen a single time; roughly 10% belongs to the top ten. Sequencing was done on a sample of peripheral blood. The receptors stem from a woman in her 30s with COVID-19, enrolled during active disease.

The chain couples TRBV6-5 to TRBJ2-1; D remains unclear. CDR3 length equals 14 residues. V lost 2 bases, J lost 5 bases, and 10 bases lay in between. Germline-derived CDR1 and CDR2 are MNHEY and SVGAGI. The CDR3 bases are TGTGCCAGCAGTTACACTGACTGGAACAATGAGCAGTTCTTC. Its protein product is CASSYTDWNNEQFF.

The CDR3 region has the DNA TGCGCCAGCAGAAGGGACACATTCAATCAGCCCCAGCATTTT. Its protein is CASRRDTFNQPQHF. The V call is TRBV10-2, the J call TRBJ1-5; weak D call: TRBD1 (6 bases). The CDR3 runs to 14 residues. CDR1 and CDR2 from the germline V gene are WSHSY and SAAADI. V dropped 6 bases and J dropped 3 bases, with 12 bases sitting between them.

The CDR3 loop reads CASSLAVAGAPVETQYF. The CDR3 bases are TGTGCCAGCAGCTTAGCAGTAGCGGGGGCCCCGGTAGAGACCCAGTACTTC. V and J are TRBV7-9 and TRBJ2-5; TRBD2 aligns across 9 bases. The CDR3 is 17 amino acids. J was trimmed by 4 bases and V by 0 bases; bases with no gene match: 9. Germline assignment: CDR1 SEHNR and CDR2 FQNEAQ (reference sequence).

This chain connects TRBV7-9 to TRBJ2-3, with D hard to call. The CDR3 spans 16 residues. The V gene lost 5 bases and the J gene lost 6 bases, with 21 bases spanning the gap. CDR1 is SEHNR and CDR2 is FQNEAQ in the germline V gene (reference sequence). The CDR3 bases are TGTGCCAGCAGCCCCCCCTCTAAGAGAATGGTGGATACGCAGTATTTT. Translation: CASSPPSKRMVDTQYF.

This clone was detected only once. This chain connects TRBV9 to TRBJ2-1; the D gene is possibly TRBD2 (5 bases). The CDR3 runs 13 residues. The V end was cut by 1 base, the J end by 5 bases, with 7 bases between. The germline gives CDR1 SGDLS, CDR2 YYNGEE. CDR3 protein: CASSVTGDNEQFF. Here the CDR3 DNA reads TGTGCCAGCAGCGTAACCGGGGACAATGAGCAGTTCTTC.

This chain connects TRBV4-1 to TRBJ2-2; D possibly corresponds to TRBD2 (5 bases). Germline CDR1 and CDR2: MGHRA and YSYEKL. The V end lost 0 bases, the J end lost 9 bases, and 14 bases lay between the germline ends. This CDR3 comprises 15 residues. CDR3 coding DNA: TGCGCCAGCAGCCAAGATGGGAGTATCTCTTGGGAGCTGTTTTTT. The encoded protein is CASSQDGSISWELFF.

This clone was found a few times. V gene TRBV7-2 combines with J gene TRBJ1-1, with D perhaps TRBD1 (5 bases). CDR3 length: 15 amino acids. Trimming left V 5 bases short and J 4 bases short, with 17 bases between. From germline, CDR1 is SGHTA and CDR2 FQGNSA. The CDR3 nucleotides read TGTGCCAGCAGCCAAGATCAGGGAAGGGGCACTGAAGCTTTCTTT. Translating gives CASSQDQGRGTEAFF.

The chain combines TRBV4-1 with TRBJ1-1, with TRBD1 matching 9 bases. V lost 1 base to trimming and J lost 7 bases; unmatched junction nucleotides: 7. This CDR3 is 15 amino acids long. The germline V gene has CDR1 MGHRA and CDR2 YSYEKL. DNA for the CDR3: TGCGCCAGCAGCCAAGGGTGGGGACAGGGAGGTGAAGCTTTCTTT. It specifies CASSQGWGQGGEAFF.

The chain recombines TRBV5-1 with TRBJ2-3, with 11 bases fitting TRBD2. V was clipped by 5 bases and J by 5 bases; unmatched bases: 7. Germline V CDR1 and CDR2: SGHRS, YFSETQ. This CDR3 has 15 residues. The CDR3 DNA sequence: TGCGCCAGCAGTTCCCTAGCGGGGGGTGTAGATACGCAGTATTTT. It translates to CASSSLAGGVDTQYF.

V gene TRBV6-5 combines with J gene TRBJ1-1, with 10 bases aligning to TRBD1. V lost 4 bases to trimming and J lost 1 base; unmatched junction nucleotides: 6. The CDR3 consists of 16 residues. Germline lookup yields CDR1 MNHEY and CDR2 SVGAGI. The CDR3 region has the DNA TGTGCCAGCAGTTCAAGACAGGGGGCGTCGAACACTGAAGCTTTCTTT. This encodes CASSSRQGASNTEAFF.

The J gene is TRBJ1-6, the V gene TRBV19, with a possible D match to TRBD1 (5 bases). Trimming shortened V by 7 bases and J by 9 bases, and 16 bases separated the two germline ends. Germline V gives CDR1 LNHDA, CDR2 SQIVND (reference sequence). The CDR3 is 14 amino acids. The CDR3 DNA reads TGTGCCAGTACCCCGCTTCCGGGGGTTTCACCCCTCCACTTT. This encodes CASTPLPGVSPLHF.

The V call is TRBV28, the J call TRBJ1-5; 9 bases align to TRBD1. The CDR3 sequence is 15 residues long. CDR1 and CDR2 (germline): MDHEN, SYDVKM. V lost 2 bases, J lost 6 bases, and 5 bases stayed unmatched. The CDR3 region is CASSLEGTGLQPQHF. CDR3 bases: TGTGCCAGCAGTTTAGAGGGGACAGGGCTTCAGCCCCAGCATTTT. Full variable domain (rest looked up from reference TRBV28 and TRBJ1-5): DVKVTQSSRYLVKRTGEKVFLECVQDMDHENMFWYRQDPGLGLRLIYFSYDVKMKEKGDIPEGYSVSREKKERFSLILESASTNQTSMYLCASSLEGTGLQPQHFGDGTRLSIL.

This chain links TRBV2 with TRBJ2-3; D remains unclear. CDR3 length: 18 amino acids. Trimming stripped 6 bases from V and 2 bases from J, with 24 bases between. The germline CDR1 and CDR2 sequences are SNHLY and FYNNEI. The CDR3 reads CASSPLYLPSTYTDTQYF. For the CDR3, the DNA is TGTGCCAGCAGCCCCCTTTATCTCCCATCAACTTACACAGATACGCAGTATTTT.

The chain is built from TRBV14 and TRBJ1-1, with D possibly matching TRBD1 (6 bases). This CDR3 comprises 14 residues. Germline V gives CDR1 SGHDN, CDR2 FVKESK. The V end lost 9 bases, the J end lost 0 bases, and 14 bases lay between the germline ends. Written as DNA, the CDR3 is TGTGCCAGTAGACGACAGGCCTTGAACACTGAAGCTTTCTTT. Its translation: CASRRQALNTEAFF.

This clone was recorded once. The CDR3 spells CASSWATEGSYEQYF. The CDR3 DNA is TGCGCCAGCAGCTGGGCAACGGAGGGATCCTACGAGCAGTACTTC. The chain employs TRBV4-1 and TRBJ2-7, with TRBD2 as a possible D gene (6 bases). The CDR3 has 15 amino acids. Trimming took 5 bases from V and 1 from J, leaving 15 bases between them. CDR1 is MGHRA and CDR2 is YSYEKL in the germline V gene.

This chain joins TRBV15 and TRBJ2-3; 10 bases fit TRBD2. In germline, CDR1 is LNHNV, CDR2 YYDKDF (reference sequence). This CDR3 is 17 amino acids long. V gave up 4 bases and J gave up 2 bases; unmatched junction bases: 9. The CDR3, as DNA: TGTGCCACCAGCATCCTGGGACTAGCGCCTTCCACAGATACGCAGTATTTT. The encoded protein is CATSILGLAPSTDTQYF.

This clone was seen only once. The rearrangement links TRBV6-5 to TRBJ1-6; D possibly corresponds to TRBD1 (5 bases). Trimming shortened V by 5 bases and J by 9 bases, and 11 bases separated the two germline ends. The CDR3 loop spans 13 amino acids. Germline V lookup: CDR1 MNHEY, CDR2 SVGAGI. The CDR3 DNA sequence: TGTGCCAGCAGTCCAGGGTTAAGTTCACCCCTCCACTTT. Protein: CASSPGLSSPLHF.

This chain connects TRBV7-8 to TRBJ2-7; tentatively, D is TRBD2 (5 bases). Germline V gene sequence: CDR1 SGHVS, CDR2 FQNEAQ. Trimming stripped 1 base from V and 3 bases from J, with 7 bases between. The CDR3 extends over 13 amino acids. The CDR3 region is CASSLVGGYEQYF. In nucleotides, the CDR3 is TGTGCCAGCAGCTTAGTCGGAGGCTACGAGCAGTACTTC.

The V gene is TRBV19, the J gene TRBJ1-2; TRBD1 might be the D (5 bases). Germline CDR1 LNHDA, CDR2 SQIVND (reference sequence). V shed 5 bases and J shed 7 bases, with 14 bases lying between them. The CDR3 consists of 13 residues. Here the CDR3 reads CASSQSQGGGYTF. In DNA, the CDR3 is TGTGCCAGTAGTCAGTCCCAGGGCGGTGGCTACACCTTC.

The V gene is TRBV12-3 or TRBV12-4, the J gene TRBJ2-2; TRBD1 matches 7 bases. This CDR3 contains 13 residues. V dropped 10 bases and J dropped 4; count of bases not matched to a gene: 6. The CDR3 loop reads CANRQGSTGELFF. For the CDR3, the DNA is TGTGCCAACCGACAGGGAAGCACCGGGGAGCTGTTTTTT.

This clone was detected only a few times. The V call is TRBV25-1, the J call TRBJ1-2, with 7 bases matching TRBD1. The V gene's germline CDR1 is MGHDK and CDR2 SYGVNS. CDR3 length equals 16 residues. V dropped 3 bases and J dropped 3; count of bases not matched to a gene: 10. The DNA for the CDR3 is TGTGCCAGCAGTGATTACAGGGGAGAAGTTGACTATGGCTACACCTTC. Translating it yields CASSDYRGEVDYGYTF.

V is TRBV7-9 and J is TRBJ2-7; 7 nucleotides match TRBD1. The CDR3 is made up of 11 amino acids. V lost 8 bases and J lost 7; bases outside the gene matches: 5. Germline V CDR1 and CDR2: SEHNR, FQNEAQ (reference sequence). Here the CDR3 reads CASAQTGEQYF. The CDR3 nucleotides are TGTGCCAGCGCCCAGACAGGGGAGCAGTACTTC. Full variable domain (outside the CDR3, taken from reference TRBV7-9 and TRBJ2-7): DTGVSQNPRHKITKRGQNVTFRCDPISEHNRLYWYRQTLGQGPEFLTYFQNEAQLEKSRLLSDRFSAERPKGSFSTLEIQRTEQGDSAMYLCASAQTGEQYFGPGTRLTVT.

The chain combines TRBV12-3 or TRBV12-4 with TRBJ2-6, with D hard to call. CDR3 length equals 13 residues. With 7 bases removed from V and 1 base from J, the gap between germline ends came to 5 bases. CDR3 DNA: TGTGCCAGCACCTTTTCTGGGGCCAACGTCCTGACTTTC. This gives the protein CASTFSGANVLTF.

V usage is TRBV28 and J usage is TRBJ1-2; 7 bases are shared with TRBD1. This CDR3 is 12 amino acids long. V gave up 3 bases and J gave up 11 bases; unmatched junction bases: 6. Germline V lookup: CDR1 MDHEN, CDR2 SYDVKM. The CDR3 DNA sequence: TGTGCCAGCAGTTTCTCACAGGGGCGATACACCTTC. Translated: CASSFSQGRYTF.